This TCR beta chain was documented in a study of type 1 regulatory T cells. By sample share, this clonotype is medium-sized. CDR1 and CDR2 from the germline V gene are SGHTA and FQGNSA. The CDR3 runs 15 residues. Trimming left V 6 bases short and J 4 bases short, with 16 bases between. TCRdb re-called the reads through MiXCR, storing one row per CDR3 protein. The table includes some 89,000 distinct CDR3 sequences, about 28% detected once. Source material: CD4+ T cells, either the whole sample or a sorted fraction (not recorded which). The J gene is TRBJ2-1, the V gene TRBV7-2, with D possibly being TRBD2 (6 bases). The receptor comes from a human donor in good health. CDR3 sequence reads: CASSSGAGLYNEQFF. The CDR3 nucleotides are TGTGCCAGCAGTTCCGGCGCGGGGTTATACAATGAGCAGTTCTTC.